Following are 30 T cell receptor beta chains from one sample sequenced in a study of cytomegalovirus exposure and HLA in healthy donors. PCR was performed using 60 Vbeta and 13 Jbeta primers. Only in-frame clones appear in the TCRdb table, and some are missing; sequencing was by immunoSEQ multiplex PCR. Counted here are about 160,000 clones, 82% occurring once; the ten biggest clones make up about 1.6%. The specimen was PBMCs. Source of these receptors: a girl between 5 and 17 years old in good health and CMV-seropositive.

The chain is built from TRBV9 and TRBJ2-7; 8 nucleotides agree with TRBD2. CDR3 size: 14 residues. The V gene end was trimmed by 2 bases and the J gene end by 8 bases; junction bases not matched to a gene: 9. Germline CDR1 and CDR2: SGDLS and YYNGEE. The CDR3 loop reads CASSVASGPAKQYF. DNA of the CDR3: TGTGCCAGCAGCGTCGCTAGCGGGCCGGCCAAGCAGTACTTC.

The rearrangement links TRBV29-1 to TRBJ1-1; D call uncertain. The CDR3 is made up of 13 amino acids. The V and J ends lost 7 bases and 1 base respectively, with 13 bases between them. Germline V gene lookup returns CDR1 SQVTM and CDR2 ANQGSEA. DNA for the CDR3: TGCAGCGCCACTCGGGGTCCGAACACTGAAGCTTTCTTT. This encodes CSATRGPNTEAFF.

The rearrangement joins TRBV6-1 to TRBJ1-5; possibly TRBD1 for D (6 bases). The CDR3 is 14 residues long. Germline values: CDR1 MNHNS, CDR2 SASEGT. The ends were cut back, 5 bases at V and 4 bases at J, with 12 bases in the middle. The CDR3, as DNA: TGTGCCAGCAGTTTCCCAGGGGAGAATCAGCCCCAGCATTTT. As protein: CASSFPGENQPQHF.

This clone was recorded only once. V and J are TRBV7-9 and TRBJ2-7; D is possibly TRBD1 (5 bases). This CDR3 comprises 14 residues. The germline V gene has CDR1 SEHNR and CDR2 FQNEAQ (reference sequence). With 5 bases removed from V and 4 bases from J, the gap between germline ends came to 15 bases. The CDR3: CASSVMGPIYEQYF. CDR3 in DNA: TGTGCCAGCAGCGTAATGGGGCCTATATACGAGCAGTACTTC.

The chain combines TRBV10-3 with TRBJ2-7, with unresolved D. Germline CDR1 ENHRY, CDR2 SYGVKD. V lost 2 bases and J lost 4, with 9 bases in between. The CDR3 runs to 13 residues. CDR3 DNA sequence: TGTGCCATCAGTGAGGTAGATTTTTACGAGCAGTACTTC. It yields the protein CAISEVDFYEQYF.

The chain carries TRBV14 and TRBJ2-2; D is unresolved. The CDR3 extends over 12 amino acids. CDR1 SGHDN and CDR2 FVKESK come from the germline V gene. V lost 1 base and J 7 bases, leaving 4 bases between the germline ends. The chain's CDR3 is CASSQVVGELFF. The CDR3 bases are TGTGCCAGCAGCCAAGTCGTCGGGGAGCTGTTTTTT. The complete variable domain, with remaining parts taken from reference TRBV14 and TRBJ2-2, reads EAGVTQFPSHSVIEKGQTVTLRCDPISGHDNLYWYRRVMGKEIKFLLHFVKESKQDESGMPNNRFLAERTGGTYSTLKVQPAELEDSGVYFCASSQVVGELFFGEGSRLTVL.

This chain uses TRBV6-5 with TRBJ2-1; D is undetermined. In germline, CDR1 is MNHEY, CDR2 SVGAGI. Trimming shortened V by 6 bases and J by 4 bases, and 7 bases separated the two germline ends. The CDR3 contains 12 residues. CDR3 in DNA: TGTGCCAGCAGCCGAACTTACAATGAGCAGTTCTTC. This codes for CASSRTYNEQFF.

The CDR3 reads CASRTSGRAYEQYF. DNA of the CDR3: TGTGCCAGCAGGACTAGCGGGAGAGCCTACGAGCAGTACTTC. The V call is TRBV6-6, the J call TRBJ2-7, with 12 bases matching TRBD2. The CDR3 runs 14 residues. After removal of 6 bases from V and 2 bases from J, the junction contained 2 bases not matched to a gene. From germline, CDR1 is MNHNY and CDR2 SVGAGI (reference sequence).

The rearrangement links TRBV9 to TRBJ1-6; possible D gene TRBD1, 5 bases. Germline V CDR1 and CDR2: SGDLS, YYNGEE. The CDR3 spans 14 residues. Trimming took off 5 bases at V and 7 bases at J, with 13 bases between the two ends. The CDR3 DNA is TGTGCCAGCAGTCGGGCGGGACGAAATTCACCCCTCCACTTT. It encodes CASSRAGRNSPLHF.

This chain joins TRBV5-1 and TRBJ2-7; 9 bases are a match to TRBD2. The length of the CDR3 is 14 residues. The V gene end was trimmed by 1 base and the J gene end by 4 bases; junction bases not matched to a gene: 3. The V gene's germline CDR1 is SGHRS and CDR2 YFSETQ. CDR3 in amino acids: CASSLPAGGYEQYF. The CDR3 coding sequence is TGCGCCAGCAGCTTGCCAGCGGGAGGTTACGAGCAGTACTTC.

The V and J genes are TRBV5-6 and TRBJ1-3, with a possible D match to TRBD1 (5 bases). This CDR3 has 16 residues. With 4 bases removed from V and 4 bases from J, the gap between germline ends came to 18 bases. Per the germline V gene, CDR1 is SGHDT and CDR2 is YYEEEE. The CDR3 is CASSPGRGGRGNTIYF. In DNA, the CDR3 is TGTGCCAGCAGCCCCGGCCGGGGGGGAAGAGGAAACACCATATATTTT.

V usage is TRBV27 and J usage is TRBJ1-5; a possible D gene is TRBD1 (5 bases). V was trimmed by 3 bases and J by 2 bases, leaving 14 bases between them. The CDR3 contains 16 residues. Germline lookup yields CDR1 MNHEY and CDR2 SMNVEV (reference sequence). CDR3 nucleotide sequence: TGTGCCAGCAGTTTGGTGGGGGGGAGAGGCAATCAGCCCCAGCATTTT. It yields the protein CASSLVGGRGNQPQHF.

This clone was detected only a few times. The chain carries TRBV29-1 and TRBJ2-5; 8 bases fit TRBD1. V gave up 0 bases and J gave up 5 bases; unmatched junction bases: 5. The CDR3 runs to 14 residues. From germline, CDR1 is SQVTM and CDR2 ANQGSEA. The CDR3 region is CSVEDGWDRETQYF. CDR3 coding DNA: TGCAGCGTTGAAGATGGTTGGGACAGGGAGACCCAGTACTTC.

The chain combines TRBV27 with TRBJ2-5; D unclear. CDR1 and CDR2 from the germline V gene are MNHEY and SMNVEV (reference sequence). The germline V and J ends were trimmed by 3 bases and 4 bases, with 15 bases remaining between them. This CDR3 region has 15 residues. The CDR3 nucleotides are TGTGCCAGCAGTTTGGATTTTGGAACAGTAGAGACCCAGTACTTC. Protein: CASSLDFGTVETQYF.

This chain uses TRBV29-1 with TRBJ2-5, with D uncertain. The CDR3 extends over 13 amino acids. The V end was cut by 3 bases, the J end by 2 bases, with 10 bases between. Germline V gene sequence: CDR1 SQVTM, CDR2 ANQGSEA. The DNA of the CDR3 is TGCAGCGTTGATGGTCAGGCTCAAGAGACCCAGTACTTC. Amino acids: CSVDGQAQETQYF.

This chain connects TRBV15 to TRBJ2-3, with a tentative D call TRBD2 (5 bases). The V end lost 5 bases, the J end lost 2 bases, and 11 bases lay between the germline ends. The CDR3 extends over 14 amino acids. CDR1 is LNHNV and CDR2 is YYDKDF in the germline V gene (reference sequence). The CDR3 spells CATSRGTDTDTQYF. The CDR3 nucleotides are TGTGCCACCAGCCGGGGAACAGACACAGATACGCAGTATTTT.

The rearrangement links TRBV30 to TRBJ2-2, with D possibly matching TRBD2 (6 bases). The V end lost 6 bases, the J end lost 4 bases, and 9 bases lay between the germline ends. The CDR3 extends over 12 amino acids. Germline CDR1 GTSNPN, CDR2 SVGIG (reference sequence). CDR3 coding DNA: TGTGCCTGCCGGGGGACCACCGGGGAGCTGTTTTTT. Encoded protein: CACRGTTGELFF.

V gene TRBV4-1 combines with J gene TRBJ2-7; TRBD2 aligns across 13 bases. Germline loops: CDR1 MGHRA, CDR2 YSYEKL. The CDR3 spans 15 residues. V trimming: 2 bases; J trimming: 5 bases; junction bases outside the gene matches: 3. CDR3 in amino acids: CASSQPGLAGDEQYF. The DNA for the CDR3 is TGCGCCAGCAGCCAACCTGGACTAGCGGGAGACGAGCAGTACTTC.

The rearrangement uses TRBV6-5 and TRBJ2-7; possibly TRBD2 for D (5 bases). CDR3 length: 15 amino acids. The V end lost 0 bases, the J end lost 3 bases, and 12 bases lay between the germline ends. Germline CDR1 is MNHEY and CDR2 is SVGAGI. In nucleotides, the CDR3 is TGTGCCAGCAGTTACTCTCCGGGAAGTGGCTACGAGCAGTACTTC. It is translated as CASSYSPGSGYEQYF.

This clone has only a few counts. The chain combines TRBV5-4 with TRBJ2-7, with 7 bases lining up with TRBD1. This CDR3 contains 15 residues. Germline assignment: CDR1 SGHNT and CDR2 YYREEE (reference sequence). Germline trimming cut 3 bases from V and 6 bases from J; bases unmatched to any gene: 12. DNA of the CDR3: TGTGCCAGCAGCTCCAGGTCCTCGACAGGGTTCGAGCAGTACTTC. It codes for CASSSRSSTGFEQYF.

The chain couples TRBV5-1 to TRBJ2-2, with 8 bases matching TRBD1. Germline V lookup: CDR1 SGHRS, CDR2 YFSETQ. CDR3 length equals 14 residues. V was clipped by 3 bases and J by 7 bases; unmatched bases: 5. CDR3 DNA sequence: TGCGCCAGCAGCTCACAGGGGGATGGCGGGGAGCTGTTTTTT. This gives the protein CASSSQGDGGELFF.

The chain has TRBV29-1 and TRBJ2-2; D uncertain. Trimming cost V 4 bases and J 3 bases, with 6 bases left between them. Germline-derived CDR1 and CDR2 are SQVTM and ANQGSEA. This CDR3 has 12 amino acids. The CDR3 region has the DNA TGCAGCGTTGTTCAGTACACCGGGGAGCTGTTTTTT. Translating it yields CSVVQYTGELFF.

The chain uses TRBV9 and TRBJ2-1; 12 nucleotides line up with TRBD2. There are 17 residues in the CDR3. V was pared by 3 bases and J by 0 bases, with 4 bases of the junction left unmatched. Germline loops: CDR1 SGDLS, CDR2 YYNGEE. CDR3 protein: CASSGGTSGLSYNEQFF. For the CDR3, the DNA is TGTGCCAGCAGCGGGGGGACTAGCGGGCTCTCCTACAATGAGCAGTTCTTC.

The chain links TRBV30 to TRBJ2-1; TRBD2 agrees at 9 bases. This CDR3 contains 16 residues. The J segment lost 9 bases and the V segment lost 3 bases, leaving 15 bases of the junction unmatched. CDR1 is GTSNPN and CDR2 is SVGIG in the germline V gene (reference sequence). CDR3 coding DNA: TGTGCCTGGAGGGACCGGGGTAGCGGGGGAAATCGTGAGCAGTTCTTC. It encodes CAWRDRGSGGNREQFF.

This rearrangement joins TRBV30 to TRBJ2-7, with 9 bases that match TRBD1. The CDR3 consists of 14 residues. Unmatched junction bases numbered 3, after V lost 0 bases and J lost 3 bases. Germline V CDR1 and CDR2: GTSNPN, SVGIG (reference sequence). The chain's CDR3 is CAWSVSGQGYEQYF. The CDR3 DNA sequence: TGTGCCTGGAGTGTCTCGGGACAGGGCTACGAGCAGTACTTC.

V and J are TRBV5-6 and TRBJ1-2; D remains ambiguous. Germline V gene data show CDR1 as SGHDT and CDR2 as YYEEEE. This CDR3 spans 13 amino acids. V was shortened by 0 bases and J by 4 bases, with 7 bases between the two germline ends. The CDR3 loop reads CASSLASGYGYTF. In DNA form, the CDR3 reads TGTGCCAGCAGCTTGGCGTCCGGCTATGGCTACACCTTC.

V and J are TRBV20-1 and TRBJ1-2; D is possibly TRBD1 (6 bases). CDR3 length: 11 amino acids. Germline loops: CDR1 DFQATT, CDR2 SNEGSKA (reference sequence). Trimming took off 5 bases at V and 8 bases at J, with 12 bases between the two ends. The CDR3 loop reads CSAEGVAGYTF. For the CDR3, the DNA is TGCAGTGCTGAGGGGGTAGCGGGCTACACCTTC.

The chain employs TRBV29-1 and TRBJ2-1; 10 nucleotides agree with TRBD1. CDR3 length: 14 residues. J gave up 9 bases and V 3 bases, and 8 bases lay outside the gene matches. Germline CDR1 SQVTM, CDR2 ANQGSEA. CDR3 nucleotides: TGCAGCGTTGATGGACAGGGGGAGTTGATTGAGCAGTTCTTC. It yields the protein CSVDGQGELIEQFF.

This clone has a handful of counts. The chain has TRBV5-1 and TRBJ2-2; 7 bases agree with TRBD1. CDR3 length equals 17 residues. Trimming at V came to 2 bases and at J to 0 bases, leaving 7 bases not matched to a gene. Germline V CDR1 and CDR2: SGHRS, YFSETQ. The CDR3 sequence is CASSFSTGTANTGELFF. The CDR3 nucleotides read TGCGCCAGCAGCTTTAGCACAGGGACAGCGAACACCGGGGAGCTGTTTTTT.

J is TRBJ2-1 and V is TRBV2; 12 bases are a match to TRBD2. The CDR3 runs to 15 residues. The V segment lost 5 bases and the J segment 3 bases; nucleotides outside the gene matches: 2. Germline V gene sequence: CDR1 SNHLY, CDR2 FYNNEI. The CDR3 sequence is CASSQLAGGYNEQFF. Here the CDR3 DNA reads TGTGCCAGCAGTCAACTAGCGGGGGGCTACAATGAGCAGTTCTTC.